Here is one T cell receptor beta chain with its context. The clone's antigen remains unknown. No per-base quality is available; no much larger clone lies one base away. The data were obtained in a study of cytomegalovirus exposure and HLA in healthy donors (dated by TCRdb to about 2017). With respect to the entire study: A later analysis indicated that the roughly 120 validation repertoires were generated on the platform also employed for the 700 or so repertoires of the first cohort. To predict cytomegalovirus infection status, the study brought together high-throughput TCR immunosequencing, statistical association of individual TCRs with disease status, and machine learning. The study was designed to test whether signatures of past pathogen exposure could be identified by cataloging public T cell receptors. In addition to the first cohort of several hundred subjects, a separate validation cohort of approximately 120 different subjects was used. Study-level results and caveats: The classifier was reported to diagnose cytomegalovirus status with high specificity and sensitivity in both the original and validation cohorts. In a later analysis, TCRs clustered in the first cohort were found to also tend to co-occur in the 120 or so validation repertoires, with 90% to 95% of cluster scores above 0. Three of the identified cytomegalovirus-associated TCR beta chains were confirmed in vitro to be specific for cytomegalovirus antigens. Most TCR sequences were seen in very few donors, while some public TCRs were found in many individuals. The authors suggested that the approach could potentially be extended to other disease states and immunological phenotypes. A later analysis had no HLA typing for the validation cohort, so co-occurrence there was scored across all 130 or so repertoires. In the study, around 150 TCR beta chains were listed as associated with cytomegalovirus.

The CDR3 holds 16 amino acids from the cysteine to the phenylalanine. Left in the record is the CDR3 DNA by itself, 48 bases read in frame from the first base. After removal of 0 bases from V and 14 bases from J, the junction retains 13 bases not matched to a gene. From the germline V gene, CDR1 is SNHLY and CDR2 is FYNNEI. Separate from the approximately 700-subject first cohort, the validation cohort of some 130 subjects was the group to which the donors belonged. Library preparation employed the immunoSEQ multiplex PCR assay. Turning to the authors' computational methods: To diagnose cytomegalovirus status from the catalog of TCR beta chain sequences, a statistical classification framework was built. TCRdb holds this immuneACCESS table with in-frame rearrangements only. Some clones are missing; in checked studies, unresolved V genes explain under half, and the rest has no known cause. V, J and clone size are taken as reported in that table, and D and trimming were inferred from the DNA itself. Within this sample are about 100,000 clones, with 70% to 90% of them counted one time only. Of the sample, about 3% is held by the ten largest clones.

The TCR originated in a woman aged 18-29 years in good health and CMV-seronegative. Sequencing used PBMCs. The sequence is built from TRBV2 and TRBJ2-1; the junction holds 10 bases that match TRBD2. At the DNA level, the sequence is TGTGCCAGCAGTGAAGCGCAGCCTAGCGGGGGCAACTTGGAGTTCTTC. This sequence encodes CASSEAQPSGGNLEFF.